This T cell receptor (beta chain) appears in the sequencing data of a study of T-cell reconstitution after alpha-beta-depleted transplantation in children. A TCRbeta library incorporating unique molecular identifiers was prepared. MiXCR, run by TCRdb on the PCR reads, gives a single entry per CDR3 protein. Of nearly 350,000 distinct CDR3 sequences listed, 15% to 20% were seen once; the top ten hold roughly 40%. This clonotype was observed many times. As yet, its antigen is unknown. Germline loops: CDR1 MNHEY, CDR2 SVGAGI. The CDR3 runs 12 residues. Trimming took off 8 bases at V and 4 bases at J, with 11 bases between the two ends. Study results and caveats: Elevated TCRbeta diversity at day 60 was traced, in some patients, to surviving recipient T cells and thymic progenitors. T-cell numbers and diversity one year post-transplant derived largely from freshly generated T cells. Where alpha-beta T cells came from about two months after transplant was reportedly several hundred expanded graft clones.

Sequenced here: PBMCs, mostly from graft donor cells, sampled 360 days after TCRalphabeta/CD19-depleted stem cell transplant. This chain links TRBV6-5 with TRBJ1-2, with D perhaps TRBD1 (5 bases). The clonotype was recovered from a male patient under 10 years old who had a stem cell transplant for acute lymphoblastic leukemia, so the T cells may come from the graft donor. The CDR3 nucleotides are TGTGCCAGCGGCTTGGGGCGCTATGGCTACACCTTC. Translation: CASGLGRYGYTF.